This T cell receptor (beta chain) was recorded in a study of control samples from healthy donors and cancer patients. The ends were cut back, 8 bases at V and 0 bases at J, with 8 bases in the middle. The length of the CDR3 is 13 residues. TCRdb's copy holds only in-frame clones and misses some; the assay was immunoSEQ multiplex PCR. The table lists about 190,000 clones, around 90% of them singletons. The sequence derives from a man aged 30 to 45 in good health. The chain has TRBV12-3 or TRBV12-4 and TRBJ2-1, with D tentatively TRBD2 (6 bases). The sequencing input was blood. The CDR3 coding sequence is TGTGCCAGCCGGGGGACCTCCTACAATGAGCAGTTCTTC. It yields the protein CASRGTSYNEQFF.